This is a list of T cell receptor beta chains from one sample in a study of OX40 agonist ivuxolimab in advanced cancers. Only in-frame clones appear in the TCRdb table, and some are missing; sequencing was by immunoSEQ multiplex PCR. Of 45,000 to 50,000 clones listed, about 89% are singletons. The source was CD4+ or CD8+ T cells sorted from blood, collected in a trial of the OX40 agonist ivuxolimab. Every receptor here comes from an adult with an advanced solid tumor such as melanoma, head and neck, liver or kidney cancer. CDR3s include the opening cysteine and the closing phenylalanine or tryptophan. The D gene is left open where the match is weak. Part of the rows lack a size; the others show once, few, many or a class for expanded clones.

d_call | clone_size | j_call | cdr3_length | v_call | cdr3_aa | cdr3_nt
TRBD2 | . | TRBJ2-5 | 16 | TRBV9 | CASSPGTSGRVETQYF | TGTGCCAGCAGCCCCGGGACTAGCGGGAGGGTAGAGACCCAGTACTTC
. | once | TRBJ1-2 | 14 | TRBV7-9 | CASSLGLGGHGYTF | TGTGCCAGCAGCTTAGGCCTGGGGGGCCATGGCTACACCTTC
. | . | TRBJ2-7 | 12 | TRBV6-5 | CASSYPPYEQYF | TGTGCCAGCAGTTATCCCCCCTACGAGCAGTACTTC
TRBD1 | . | TRBJ1-1 | 17 | TRBV10-2 | CASSESSQGVSNTEAFF | TGCGCCAGCAGTGAGTCATCGCAGGGGGTGAGTAACACTGAAGCTTTCTTT
. | once | TRBJ1-4 | 12 | TRBV25-1 | CASSGGIEKLFF | TGTGCCAGCAGTGGGGGGATTGAAAAACTGTTTTTT
. | . | TRBJ2-7 | 15 | TRBV5-5 | CASSLRHGDFYEQYF | TGTGCCAGCAGCCTCAGACACGGAGACTTCTACGAGCAGTACTTC
TRBD1 | . | TRBJ1-1 | 14 | TRBV6-5 | CASSYRGQGGEAFF | TGTGCCAGCAGTTACAGGGGGCAGGGGGGTGAAGCTTTCTTT
. | . | TRBJ1-3 | 15 | TRBV19 | CAVIGFDLSGNTIYF | TGTGCCGTAATAGGATTCGACCTCTCTGGAAACACCATATATTTT
. | . | TRBJ1-1 | 16 | TRBV14 | CASSPWGGGLNTEAFF | TGTGCCAGCAGCCCTTGGGGGGGCGGATTGAACACTGAAGCTTTCTTT
. | once | TRBJ1-5 | 15 | TRBV5-8 | CASSDGQNPNQPQHF | TGTGCCAGCAGCGATGGACAGAACCCTAATCAGCCCCAGCATTTT
. | . | TRBJ1-5 | 13 | TRBV27 | CASSLVGGRPQHF | TGTGCCAGCAGTCTGGTCGGGGGACGGCCCCAGCATTTT
TRBD1 | . | TRBJ1-1 | 14 | TRBV11-2 | CASSLGQGNTEAFF | TGTGCCAGCAGCCTGGGACAGGGTAACACTGAAGCTTTCTTT
TRBD2 | . | TRBJ2-1 | 17 | TRBV7-3 | CASSLSSGEEFINEQFF | TGTGCCAGCAGCTTAAGTAGCGGGGAGGAATTTATCAATGAGCAGTTCTTC
TRBD2 | . | TRBJ2-7 | 16 | TRBV4-3 | CASSQERLAGGYEQYF | TGCGCCAGCAGCCAAGAACGCCTAGCGGGAGGATACGAGCAGTACTTC
. | . | TRBJ2-5 | 14 | TRBV11-3 | CASSLDPRQETQYF | TGTGCCAGCAGCTTAGATCCCAGACAAGAGACCCAGTACTTC
TRBD1 | . | TRBJ1-2 | 16 | TRBV6-5 | CASSYSHRGPAAGYTF | TGTGCCAGCAGTTACTCCCACAGGGGCCCCGCGGCTGGCTACACCTTC
TRBD1 | once | TRBJ2-7 | 14 | TRBV15 | CATSSTGTAYEQYF | TGTGCCACCAGCAGTACCGGGACAGCTTACGAGCAGTACTTC
. | . | TRBJ1-1 | 10 | TRBV2 | CACSSGEAFF | TGTGCCTGTTCGTCAGGGGAAGCTTTCTTT
. | . | TRBJ1-1 | 13 | TRBV6-5 | CASSYGENTEAFF | TGTGCCAGCAGTTATGGGGAGAACACTGAAGCTTTCTTT
TRBD2 | . | TRBJ2-1 | 14 | TRBV9 | CASSPPSGRYEQFF | TGTGCCAGCAGCCCCCCCAGCGGGAGATATGAGCAGTTCTTC
. | . | TRBJ1-5 | 15 | TRBV6-1 | CASSDEAVDNQPQHF | TGTGCCAGCAGTGACGAGGCCGTCGACAATCAGCCCCAGCATTTT
. | . | TRBJ2-5 | 17 | TRBV27 | CASSFSRGGTGQETQYF | TGTGCCAGCAGTTTCTCCCGGGGAGGAACAGGGCAAGAGACCCAGTACTTC
TRBD1 | . | TRBJ1-1 | 16 | TRBV5-6 | CASSFPQGGLNTEAFF | TGTGCCAGCAGCTTCCCTCAGGGGGGACTGAACACTGAAGCTTTCTTT
. | . | TRBJ1-1 | 13 | TRBV19 | CASSGGVNTEAFF | TGTGCCAGTAGTGGGGGTGTGAACACTGAAGCTTTCTTT
. | . | TRBJ2-7 | 14 | TRBV7-2 | CASSLGVGSYEQYF | TGTGCCAGCAGCTTAGGTGTCGGATCCTACGAGCAGTACTTC
TRBD2 | . | TRBJ2-7 | 16 | TRBV7-2 | CASSLYPGLAGHEQYF | TGTGCCAGCAGCTTATATCCGGGACTAGCGGGCCACGAGCAGTACTTC
. | . | TRBJ1-2 | 14 | TRBV27 | CASSPWGTNYGYTF | TGTGCCAGCAGTCCCTGGGGAACTAACTATGGCTACACCTTC
. | . | TRBJ2-7 | 12 | TRBV11-3 | CASSSLEYEQYF | TGTGCCAGCAGCTCTCTGGAATACGAGCAGTACTTC
TRBD1 | . | TRBJ2-1 | 18 | TRBV4-2 | CASSQASMWDRPDNEQFF | TGTGCCAGCAGCCAAGCTTCGATGTGGGACAGGCCAGACAATGAGCAGTTCTTC
TRBD1 | . | TRBJ1-6 | 14 | TRBV5-6 | CASSLDRGRSPLHF | TGTGCCAGCAGCCTGGACAGGGGGCGTTCACCCCTCCACTTT
. | . | TRBJ1-5 | 16 | TRBV6-4 | CARRPGGGDSNQPQHF | TGTGCCAGACGACCTGGGGGGGGAGATAGCAATCAGCCCCAGCATTTT
. | . | TRBJ1-3 | 15 | TRBV4-2 | CASSQDEATGNTIYF | TGTGCCAGCAGCCAAGATGAGGCTACCGGAAACACCATATATTTT
. | many | TRBJ2-2 | 16 | TRBV5-8 | CASRSRDLGYTGELFF | TGTGCCAGCAGGTCCCGGGACTTGGGGTACACCGGGGAGCTGTTTTTT
. | . | TRBJ1-2 | 14 | TRBV7-9 | CASSQESVNYGYTF | TGCGCCAGCAGCCAAGAATCCGTAAACTATGGCTACACCTTC
. | . | TRBJ2-1 | 16 | TRBV4-2 | CASSLSLGTRYNEQFF | TGTGCCAGCAGCTTGTCTCTGGGGACACGGTACAATGAGCAGTTCTTC
. | . | TRBJ1-2 | 14 | TRBV19 | CASSIEGFTTGYTF | TGTGCCAGTAGTATAGAAGGGTTTACTACTGGCTACACCTTC
. | . | TRBJ2-7 | 13 | TRBV5-1 | CASSWGWDYEQYF | TGCGCCAGCAGCTGGGGGTGGGATTACGAGCAGTACTTC
. | . | TRBJ2-3 | 14 | TRBV19 | CASSFDREEDTQYF | TGTGCCAGTAGTTTCGACAGGGAGGAAGATACGCAGTATTTT
. | . | TRBJ2-5 | 13 | TRBV7-9 | CASSSTARETQYF | TGTGCCAGCAGTTCCACGGCCCGGGAGACCCAGTACTTC
TRBD2 | once | TRBJ2-1 | 21 | TRBV9 | CASSHWGEGRHLGAGDHEQFF | TGTGCCAGCAGCCACTGGGGGGAGGGTAGACATTTGGGAGCGGGAGACCATGAGCAGTTCTTC
. | few | TRBJ1-1 | 14 | TRBV27 | CASRWGTLNTEAFF | TGTGCCAGCCGCTGGGGGACACTGAACACTGAAGCTTTCTTT
TRBD1 | . | TRBJ1-6 | 14 | TRBV11-1 | CASSTGTDNSPLHF | TGTGCCAGCAGCACCGGGACAGATAATTCACCCCTCCACTTT
. | once | TRBJ1-1 | 14 | TRBV7-3 | CASSLDVTNTEAFF | TGTGCCAGCAGCTTAGACGTAACGAACACTGAAGCTTTCTTT
TRBD2 | . | TRBJ2-5 | 16 | TRBV19 | CASSPPGLAGGETQYF | TGTGCCAGTAGCCCTCCGGGACTAGCGGGAGGGGAGACCCAGTACTTC
. | . | TRBJ2-2 | 16 | TRBV7-5 | CVRSKRRAGNTGELFF | TGTGTCAGAAGCAAGCGTAGGGCGGGTAACACCGGGGAGCTGTTTTTT
TRBD1 | once | TRBJ2-7 | 13 | TRBV6-5 | CASRGQGPYEQYF | TGTGCCAGCAGGGGACAGGGGCCCTACGAGCAGTACTTC
. | . | TRBJ1-1 | 15 | TRBV19 | CASRGDGWANTEAFF | TGTGCCAGCAGAGGGGACGGCTGGGCGAACACTGAAGCTTTCTTT
. | . | TRBJ1-5 | 15 | TRBV19 | CASSIDEREWQPQHF | TGTGCCAGTAGTATAGATGAAAGGGAATGGCAGCCCCAGCATTTT
. | few | TRBJ2-1 | 17 | TRBV13 | CASSLGGMGELYNEQFF | TGTGCCAGCAGCTTAGGCGGAATGGGAGAACTATACAATGAGCAGTTCTTC
. | . | TRBJ2-2 | 16 | TRBV9 | CASSVRQNANTGELFF | TGTGCCAGCAGCGTCAGGCAAAATGCGAACACCGGGGAGCTGTTTTTT
TRBD1 | few | TRBJ1-1 | 15 | TRBV30 | CAWSVTDRANTEAFF | TGTGCCTGGAGTGTCACCGACAGGGCGAACACTGAAGCTTTCTTT